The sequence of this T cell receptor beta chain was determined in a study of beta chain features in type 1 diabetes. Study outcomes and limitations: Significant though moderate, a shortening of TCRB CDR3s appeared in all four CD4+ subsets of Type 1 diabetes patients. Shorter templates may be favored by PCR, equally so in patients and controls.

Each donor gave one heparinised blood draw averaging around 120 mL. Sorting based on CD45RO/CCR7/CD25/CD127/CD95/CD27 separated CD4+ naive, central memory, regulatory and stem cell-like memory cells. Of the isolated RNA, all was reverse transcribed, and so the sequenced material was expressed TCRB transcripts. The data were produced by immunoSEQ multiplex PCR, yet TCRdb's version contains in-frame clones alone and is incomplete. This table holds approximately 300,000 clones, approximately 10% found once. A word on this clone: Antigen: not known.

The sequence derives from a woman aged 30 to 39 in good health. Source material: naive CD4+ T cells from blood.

CDR3 in DNA: TGTGCCAGCAGCTTTCAGGGGTTCGCCTACGAGCAGTACTTC. This translates into CASSFQGFAYEQYF. The rearrangement uses TRBV7-2 and TRBJ2-7; D might be TRBD1 (6 bases). The ends were cut back, 3 bases at V and 2 bases at J, with 11 bases in the middle. Germline assignment: CDR1 SGHTA and CDR2 FQGNSA. This CDR3 has 14 amino acids.